Listed below are T cell receptor beta chains from one sample, sequenced in a study of CD8+CD57+ T cells in acquired aplastic anemia. TCRdb fed the reads into MiXCR, producing one record per CDR3 protein. The sample has about 160,000 distinct CDR3 sequences; about 70% are singletons. Specimen: sorted CD4+, CD8+, or CD8+CD57+ T cells (not recorded which) from PBMCs. The receptors were sampled from a human donor with aplastic anemia. Each CDR3 is given without its conserved first and last residue. Each record gives: V gene, clone size, CDR3 protein. Part of the rows lack a size; the others show once, few, many or a class for expanded clones.

v_call: TRBV20-1; clone_size: few; cdr3_aa: SASTVGQQETQY
v_call: TRBV6-1; clone_size: once; cdr3_aa: ASSLQSSTDTQY
v_call: TRBV14; clone_size: -; cdr3_aa: ASSPSDILIREQY
v_call: TRBV5-1; clone_size: few; cdr3_aa: ASSNQGDTEAF
v_call: TRBV10-3; clone_size: -; cdr3_aa: AISEAVSGSSNEQF
v_call: TRBV20-1; clone_size: -; cdr3_aa: SARDEGGRDYNEQY
v_call: TRBV15; clone_size: -; cdr3_aa: ATSRDLGRNQPQH
v_call: TRBV9; clone_size: once; cdr3_aa: ASSVGSGGGNQPQH
v_call: TRBV7-2; clone_size: -; cdr3_aa: ASSPQRLTDTQY
v_call: TRBV29-1; clone_size: -; cdr3_aa: SVRGMGGNEKLF
v_call: TRBV24-1; clone_size: -; cdr3_aa: ATSDPGQGEEKLF
v_call: TRBV24-1; clone_size: -; cdr3_aa: ATSESAYGYT
v_call: TRBV20-1; clone_size: -; cdr3_aa: SARGTAGTSGISDTQY
v_call: TRBV27; clone_size: -; cdr3_aa: ASSFRQRDPSTDTQY
v_call: TRBV15; clone_size: few; cdr3_aa: ATSGRGRAEPLH
v_call: TRBV5-5; clone_size: -; cdr3_aa: ASSLHGSSETQY
v_call: TRBV10-1; clone_size: -; cdr3_aa: ASSERTGDYEQY
v_call: TRBV10-2; clone_size: -; cdr3_aa: ASSAPSLDGNTIY
v_call: TRBV4-1; clone_size: -; cdr3_aa: ASSLIAGGSTDTQY
v_call: TRBV9; clone_size: -; cdr3_aa: ASSVTGTGNTEAF
v_call: TRBV10-2; clone_size: -; cdr3_aa: ASRDPLGELF
v_call: TRBV24-1; clone_size: once; cdr3_aa: STNPMRGGPLH
v_call: TRBV29-1; clone_size: -; cdr3_aa: SVELGRSRGYT
v_call: TRBV20-1; clone_size: -; cdr3_aa: SARDKIYEQY
v_call: TRBV7-9; clone_size: once; cdr3_aa: ASSLGLAGGADTQY
v_call: TRBV7-3; clone_size: -; cdr3_aa: ASSVSRGLTEAF
v_call: TRBV5-4; clone_size: -; cdr3_aa: ASSSYGSASPLH
v_call: TRBV24-1; clone_size: -; cdr3_aa: ATSEEGRLKETQY
v_call: TRBV29-1; clone_size: -; cdr3_aa: SFYICSARDIREGYEQY
v_call: TRBV15; clone_size: once; cdr3_aa: ATSNRADEKLF
v_call: TRBV5-5; clone_size: -; cdr3_aa: ASSSQVSGVYNEQF
v_call: TRBV11-2; clone_size: -; cdr3_aa: ASSPGGGNEQF
v_call: TRBV7-6; clone_size: -; cdr3_aa: ASSLAPADTQY
v_call: TRBV10-3; clone_size: -; cdr3_aa: AISDSYNEQF
v_call: TRBV25-1; clone_size: -; cdr3_aa: ASKFRHEQY
v_call: TRBV7-3; clone_size: once; cdr3_aa: ASSPGLAGGQDSGANVLT
v_call: TRBV7-8; clone_size: -; cdr3_aa: ASSLAYTQETQY
v_call: TRBV5-1; clone_size: -; cdr3_aa: ASSSGFSNQPQH
v_call: TRBV19; clone_size: once; cdr3_aa: ASTPRTDSGNTIY
v_call: TRBV7-9; clone_size: -; cdr3_aa: ASSLWDRATNEKLF
v_call: TRBV9; clone_size: once; cdr3_aa: ASSEGLAGGNEAF